Included here is one T cell receptor (beta chain) sequence, with context. Trimming stripped 2 bases from V and 7 bases from J, with 18 bases between. The CDR3 extends over 16 amino acids. In germline, CDR1 is MDHEN, CDR2 SYDVKM. This sample was included in a study of blood T cell repertoires in COVID-19. About the study: COVID-19 samples from acute and convalescent phases originated in the United States, Italy and Spain. The cDNA or gDNA used as material had been derived from T cells, B-cell-depleted T cells, or PBMCs.

The assay was immunoSEQ multiplex PCR, and TCRdb's table has in-frame clones only and misses some. The repertoire consists of approximately 390,000 clones, with around nine tenths occurring once and the leading ten covering around 10%. Resolution of symptoms, clearance, or two negative PCRs was present in recovered Cohort 3 donors. The receptor's source is a woman in her fifties or sixties who had recovered from COVID-19. The V call is TRBV28, the J call TRBJ1-5, with D possibly being TRBD1 (5 bases). Material: PBMCs or T cells enriched from blood (not recorded which). The CDR3 here is CASSLAWGSLGQPQHF. CDR3 coding DNA: TGTGCCAGCAGTTTAGCATGGGGCTCCCTCGGGCAGCCCCAGCATTTT.